Shown below are 28 T cell receptor beta chains from a single sample sequenced in a study of shared clonotypes between healthy human individuals. Here immunoSEQ multiplex PCR was the method, and the copy in TCRdb shows in-frame clones only, minus some. The repertoire holds some 2,000,000 clones, about 95% seen once, with 0.1% to 0.15% in the top ten. Sequences were obtained from naive CD4+ T cells sorted from blood. The subset denotes: CD45RA+ positively selected. These receptors came from a man younger than 35 in good health.

V gene TRBV5-6 combines with J gene TRBJ1-5; a possible D gene is TRBD1 (6 bases). In germline, CDR1 is SGHDT, CDR2 YYEEEE. CDR3 length equals 14 residues. V was cut by 3 bases and J by 6 bases, with 13 bases left in between. The CDR3 loop reads CASSSRGAGQPQHF. In DNA form, the CDR3 reads TGTGCCAGCAGCTCGAGGGGGGCGGGTCAGCCCCAGCATTTT.

The rearrangement links TRBV5-8 to TRBJ1-2; D gene unclear. Germline V lookup: CDR1 SGHTS, CDR2 YDEGEE. The CDR3 extends over 11 amino acids. The CDR3 nucleotides read TGTCGTTCAGTTTTGGACTATGGCTACACCTTC. Translated, it gives CRSVLDYGYTF.

J is TRBJ2-2 and V is TRBV27, with D unresolved. The V gene lost 3 bases and the J gene lost 9 bases, with 8 bases spanning the gap. Germline CDR1 is MNHEY and CDR2 is SMNVEV (reference sequence). The CDR3 has 12 amino acids. The DNA of the CDR3 is TGTGCCAGCAGTTTTCAGAACCGGGAGCTGTTTTTT. It codes for CASSFQNRELFF.

This sequence joins TRBV28 and TRBJ2-2, with 12 bases aligning to TRBD2. Trimming cost V 4 bases and J 0 bases; bases outside gene matches: 6. The germline gives CDR1 MDHEN, CDR2 SYDVKM. The CDR3 consists of 18 residues. CDR3 amino acids: CASSSETSGGPNTGELFF. CDR3 nucleotide sequence: TGTGCCAGCAGTTCCGAAACTAGCGGGGGGCCGAACACCGGGGAGCTGTTTTTT.

The chain recombines TRBV6-6 with TRBJ2-7; 10 bases are a match to TRBD1. Germline-derived CDR1 and CDR2 are MNHNY and SVGAGI (reference sequence). The ends lost 2 bases at V and 7 bases at J; junction bases unmatched: 8. CDR3 length: 15 amino acids. CDR3 nucleotide sequence: TGTGCCAGCAGTTACCCTGGACAGGGGGTAAGGGAGCAGTACTTC. This encodes CASSYPGQGVREQYF.

This chain connects TRBV7-6 to TRBJ2-3; the match to TRBD1 covers 9 bases. Germline trimming cut 2 bases from V and 3 bases from J; bases unmatched to any gene: 12. Germline loops: CDR1 SGHVS, CDR2 FNYEAQ. This CDR3 is built from 18 residues. In nucleotides, the CDR3 is TGTGCCAGCAGCTTAAGGCCGGTGGGGACAGGGTCGACAGATACGCAGTATTTT. It translates to CASSLRPVGTGSTDTQYF.

The chain is built from TRBV5-1 and TRBJ2-7; tentatively, D is TRBD2 (6 bases). V dropped 3 bases and J dropped 3 bases, with 16 bases sitting between them. This CDR3 is built from 15 residues. Germline V gives CDR1 SGHRS, CDR2 YFSETQ. CDR3 nucleotides: TGCGCCAGCAGCTGGGGAGGTGACGGATTCTACGAGCAGTACTTC. Amino acids: CASSWGGDGFYEQYF.

The chain employs TRBV5-4 and TRBJ2-5; the match to TRBD1 covers 8 bases. The CDR3 sequence is 14 residues long. The J segment lost 2 bases and the V segment lost 4 bases, leaving 4 bases of the junction unmatched. Looked up from germline, CDR1 is SGHNT and CDR2 is YYREEE (reference sequence). CDR3 DNA sequence: TGTGCCAGCAGCCCACAGGGGGTACAAGAGACCCAGTACTTC. Its protein is CASSPQGVQETQYF.

The gene calls are TRBV6-4 and TRBJ2-2; D is undetermined. V lost 2 bases to trimming and J lost 3 bases, with 4 bases between them. Germline values: CDR1 MRHNA, CDR2 SNTAGT. The CDR3 has 13 amino acids. The CDR3 here is CASSDRHTGELFF. The DNA of the CDR3 is TGTGCCAGCAGTGACCGCCACACCGGGGAGCTGTTTTTT.

Points on this clone: Other DNA sequences of this sample code for an identical CDR3. The V gene is TRBV18, the J gene TRBJ2-5, with a tentative D call TRBD1 (6 bases). Germline loops: CDR1 KGHSH, CDR2 LQKENI. Trimming shortened V by 6 bases and J by 2 bases, and 13 bases separated the two germline ends. The length of the CDR3 is 14 residues. The CDR3 nucleotides read TGTGCCAGCTCCCCCGGGACAACTCAAGAGACCCAGTACTTC. This codes for CASSPGTTQETQYF.

This chain uses TRBV5-1 with TRBJ2-2, with unresolved D. The CDR3 is 16 residues long. CDR1 is SGHRS and CDR2 is YFSETQ in the germline V gene. V lost 4 bases and J 1 base, leaving 14 bases between the germline ends. This CDR3 reads CASSGQPDVNTGELFF. Here the CDR3 DNA reads TGCGCCAGCAGCGGCCAACCGGACGTGAACACCGGGGAGCTGTTTTTT.

A remark on this clone: The junction departs from the called germline gene at one end, perhaps through a read error. This chain connects TRBV11-2 to TRBJ2-7; D is ambiguous. Germline loops: CDR1 SGHAT, CDR2 FQNNGV. The CDR3 runs to 11 residues. The CDR3 sequence: CASSLAISPQF. The DNA of the CDR3 is TGTGCCAGCAGCTTAGCGATTTCCCCACAATTC.

The table lists this clone with a count of one. The chain is built from TRBV7-8 and TRBJ2-3; TRBD2 might be the D (5 bases). Germline V gene sequence: CDR1 SGHVS, CDR2 FQNEAQ. With 1 base removed from V and 4 bases from J, the gap between germline ends came to 12 bases. This CDR3 has 15 residues. CDR3 amino acids: CASSLDEGRSDTQYF. In nucleotides, the CDR3 is TGTGCCAGCAGCTTAGATGAGGGCCGGTCAGATACGCAGTATTTT.

In its sample, this clone was seen once. The V and J genes are TRBV5-6 and TRBJ1-2, with 9 bases that match TRBD1. CDR1 and CDR2 from the germline V gene are SGHDT and YYEEEE. With V trimmed by 4 bases and J by 5 bases, 6 bases remained unmatched. The CDR3 has 14 residues. CDR3 DNA: TGTGCCAGCAGCCCCTTGGACAGGGGTTATGGCTACACCTTC. Its translation: CASSPLDRGYGYTF.

V is TRBV6-6 and J is TRBJ1-1, with a tentative D call TRBD1 (6 bases). The CDR3 has 15 amino acids. Germline V gene lookup returns CDR1 MNHNY and CDR2 SVGAGI (reference sequence). V was shortened by 4 bases and J by 0 bases, with 12 bases between the two germline ends. The CDR3 protein is CASSSTGSMNTEAFF. The CDR3 DNA sequence: TGTGCCAGCAGTTCCACAGGGTCTATGAACACTGAAGCTTTCTTT.

This chain connects TRBV5-1 to TRBJ2-1; no firm D call. Trimming cost V 1 base and J 13 bases, with 15 bases left between them. CDR1 SGHRS and CDR2 YFSETQ come from the germline V gene. The CDR3 is 13 amino acids. CDR3 DNA sequence: TGCGCCAGCAGCTTGAATATGCAACCACACCAGTTCTTC. Its translation is CASSLNMQPHQFF.

V gene TRBV5-6 combines with J gene TRBJ1-1; tentatively, D is TRBD1 (6 bases). V lost 1 base and J lost 1, with 11 bases in between. Germline values: CDR1 SGHDT, CDR2 YYEEEE. The CDR3 totals 15 residues. The CDR3 spells CASSLTGYGNTEAFF. In nucleotides, the CDR3 is TGTGCCAGCAGCTTGACAGGGTATGGGAACACTGAAGCTTTCTTT.

As DNA, the CDR3 is TGTGCCAGCAGCTTAGTCTTCAATTCACCCCTCCACTTT. The encoded protein is CASSLVFNSPLHF. The genes are TRBV7-2 and TRBJ1-6; the D is unclear. From germline, CDR1 is SGHTA and CDR2 FQGNSA. The CDR3 extends over 13 amino acids. Trimming took off 1 base at V and 7 bases at J, with 5 bases between the two ends.

Comment on this clone: Compared with germline, one end of the junction differs, possibly owing to a read error. This chain joins TRBV7-7 and TRBJ2-4, with D possibly being TRBD2 (6 bases). CDR3 size: 14 residues. Germline loops: CDR1 SSHAT, CDR2 FNYEAQ (reference sequence). DNA of the CDR3: TGTGCTAGCAGCTCGGGGGACGGATTAAACATTCAGTACTTC. Its protein product is CASSSGDGLNIQYF.

This chain uses TRBV5-1 with TRBJ2-7; TRBD1 matches 7 bases. The CDR3 is made up of 14 amino acids. CDR1 and CDR2 (germline): SGHRS, YFSETQ. Trimming cost V 4 bases and J 5 bases; bases outside gene matches: 9. The CDR3 is CASSLDRASDEQYF. The CDR3 DNA sequence: TGCGCCAGCAGCCTAGACAGGGCTTCCGACGAGCAGTACTTC.

This clone was counted a few times. This sample also contains other DNA sequences that code for the same CDR3. The V and J genes are TRBV5-1 and TRBJ2-6, with no clear D. In germline, CDR1 is SGHRS, CDR2 YFSETQ. V lost 0 bases and J lost 0, with 4 bases in between. The CDR3 totals 15 residues. CDR3 protein: CASSLGSSGANVLTF. Written as DNA, the CDR3 is TGCGCCAGCAGCTTGGGGAGCTCTGGGGCCAACGTCCTGACTTTC.

As for this clone: Other DNA sequences in the same sample also yield this CDR3. The chain joins TRBV11-3 to TRBJ1-1, with D unresolved. This CDR3 has 14 residues. V gave up 0 bases and J gave up 2 bases, with 7 bases separating them. CDR1 SGHNT and CDR2 YENEEA come from the germline V gene. Here the CDR3 reads CASSLDGTNTEAFF. The CDR3 nucleotides are TGTGCCAGCAGCTTAGATGGTACTAACACTGAAGCTTTCTTT. Combining the CDR3 with reference TRBV11-3 and TRBJ1-1 gives the whole variable domain EAGVVQSPRYKIIEKKQPVAFWCNPISGHNTLYWYLQNLGQGPELLIRYENEEAVDDSQLPKDRFSAERLKGVDSTLKIQPAELGDSAVYLCASSLDGTNTEAFFGQGTRLTVV.

This chain joins TRBV30 and TRBJ2-5; the match to TRBD2 covers 16 bases. Germline V gene lookup returns CDR1 GTSNPN and CDR2 SVGIG (reference sequence). V trimming: 3 bases; J trimming: 1 base; junction bases outside the gene matches: 5. The length of the CDR3 is 17 residues. The CDR3 nucleotides are TGTGCCTGGAGGGGACTAGCGGGAGGGTGGGGCCAAGAGACCCAGTACTTC. It encodes CAWRGLAGGWGQETQYF.

The sample holds one count of this clone. This sequence joins TRBV13 and TRBJ2-7; D is undetermined. Germline loops: CDR1 PRHDT, CDR2 FYEKMQ (reference sequence). V dropped 4 bases and J dropped 3 bases, with 13 bases sitting between them. CDR3 length: 14 residues. CDR3 DNA: TGTGCCAGCAGCTCTACCGTGGACGACTACGAGCAGTACTTC. Translated: CASSSTVDDYEQYF. The full variable domain, rest sourced from reference TRBV13 and TRBJ2-7, is AAGVIQSPRHLIKEKRETATLKCYPIPRHDTVYWYQQGPGQDPQFLISFYEKMQSDKGSIPDRFSAQQFSDYHSELNMSSLELGDSALYFCASSSTVDDYEQYFGPGTRLTVT.

The J gene is TRBJ2-7, the V gene TRBV28, with 8 nucleotides matching TRBD1. This CDR3 spans 14 amino acids. Trimming took 7 bases from V and 5 from J; bases not matched to a gene: 10. Per the germline V gene, CDR1 is MDHEN and CDR2 is SYDVKM. CDR3: CASTTGDLRDEQYF. DNA of the CDR3: TGTGCCAGCACGACAGGGGACCTCCGGGACGAGCAGTACTTC.

The chain is built from TRBV7-9 and TRBJ1-6; D is uncertain. The CDR3 spans 15 residues. Trimming took 1 base from V and 3 from J, leaving 7 bases between them. Germline V gene sequence: CDR1 SEHNR, CDR2 FQNEAQ (reference sequence). The CDR3 DNA reads TGTGCCAGCAGCTTAGGCGAGATCTATAATTCACCCCTCCACTTT. Its protein is CASSLGEIYNSPLHF. The complete variable domain, with remaining parts taken from reference TRBV7-9 and TRBJ1-6, reads DTGVSQNPRHKITKRGQNVTFRCDPISEHNRLYWYRQTLGQGPEFLTYFQNEAQLEKSRLLSDRFSAERPKGSFSTLEIQRTEQGDSAMYLCASSLGEIYNSPLHFGNGTRLTVT.

The chain has TRBV12-2 and TRBJ2-1. TRBV12-2 counts as a pseudogene. This CDR3 is 13 amino acids long. CDR3 nucleotide sequence: TGTGCAAGTAGAGGGACGCCATACAATGAGCAGTTCTTC. Protein: CASRGTPYNEQFF.

This clone was seen a single time. This sample also contains other DNA sequences that code for the same CDR3. The CDR3 sequence is CASSRDRGTEAFF. The CDR3 DNA reads as TGTGCCAGCAGCCGGGACAGGGGAACTGAAGCTTTCTTT. The chain carries TRBV11-2 and TRBJ1-1; TRBD1 aligns across 10 bases. V was clipped by 5 bases and J by 5 bases; unmatched bases: 2. CDR1 and CDR2 from the germline V gene are SGHAT and FQNNGV. The CDR3 has 13 amino acids. Using reference TRBV11-2 and TRBJ1-1 for the parts outside the CDR3, the full variable domain is EAGVAQSPRYKIIEKRQSVAFWCNPISGHATLYWYQQILGQGPKLLIQFQNNGVVDDSQLPKDRFSAERLKGVDSTLKIQPAKLEDSAVYLCASSRDRGTEAFFGQGTRLTVV.